Listed below are T cell receptor beta chains from one sample, sequenced in a study of cytomegalovirus exposure and HLA in healthy donors. Generated by immunoSEQ multiplex PCR, the TCRdb table keeps only in-frame clones and is missing some. The repertoire holds 150,000 to 200,000 clones, with roughly 65% as singletons. The sequenced sample was PBMCs. These receptors all come from a woman in her late teens or twenties in good health and CMV-seropositive. CDR3s leave out the opening cysteine and the closing phenylalanine or tryptophan. A D gene is named only where the DNA matches it firmly. Clone size is shown for a subset of rows, as once, few, many or a class of expanded clone.

TRBJ1-1 | NA | NA | TRBV18 | ASSPPPQGSNTEAF
TRBJ2-7 | NA | NA | TRBV10-3 | ATAHDTSYEQY
TRBJ1-1 | NA | few | TRBV6-1 | ASSPGRERLFRAF
TRBJ2-2 | TRBD2 | NA | TRBV7-2 | ASRTSGGASLSGELF
TRBJ1-6 | NA | NA | TRBV27 | ASSLGGGPYNSPLH
TRBJ2-3 | NA | few | TRBV7-8 | ASSFPVTDTQY
TRBJ1-3 | NA | NA | TRBV18 | ASSPVQGSGNTIY
TRBJ1-2 | NA | NA | TRBV27 | ASSLWAGRGLIGGYT
TRBJ1-4 | TRBD1 | NA | TRBV30 | AWTGGNGEKLF
TRBJ1-4 | TRBD1 | NA | TRBV7-9 | ASSLLGTGNEKLF
TRBJ2-3 | TRBD2 | NA | TRBV6-1 | ASSEGTSGGAGTDTQY
TRBJ1-1 | TRBD1 | NA | TRBV19 | ASRTGGTEAF
TRBJ2-7 | NA | NA | TRBV7-3 | ASSPSAGMGREQY
TRBJ1-2 | NA | NA | TRBV27 | ASSPPTGRGYGYT
TRBJ2-7 | TRBD1 | NA | TRBV5-5 | ASSLVGGPEIYEQY
TRBJ2-7 | TRBD2 | NA | TRBV19 | ASSMKREPSYEQY
TRBJ2-2 | TRBD2 | NA | TRBV18 | ASSPGLEVIGELF
TRBJ1-2 | NA | NA | TRBV7-3 | ASSLTSGYGYT
TRBJ1-2 | NA | few | TRBV19 | ASSILGRRYGYT
TRBJ1-1 | NA | few | TRBV6-5 | ASRPGLARTEAF
TRBJ2-3 | TRBD2 | NA | TRBV4-3 | ASSQERGGGASDTQY
TRBJ2-7 | NA | few | TRBV5-6 | ASSHRQSSYEQY
TRBJ2-2 | NA | NA | TRBV4-2 | ASSHNWADLGELF
TRBJ1-2 | NA | NA | TRBV28 | ASSWTVLYGYT
TRBJ1-1 | NA | NA | TRBV7-2 | ASSLVGVNTEAF
NA | NA | NA | TRBV29-1 | SVEAEQSSYEQY
TRBJ1-3 | NA | NA | TRBV27 | ASSLSSGSGNTIY
TRBJ2-3 | TRBD2 | few | TRBV2 | ASSETSGGFTDTQY
TRBJ2-1 | TRBD2 | NA | TRBV28 | ASLSGTYSYNEQF
TRBJ1-2 | TRBD1 | once | TRBV15 | ATSSLSRTGHGYT
TRBJ1-3 | NA | few | TRBV6-1 | ASSEVSPLSYNSGNTIY
TRBJ2-3 | NA | NA | TRBV27 | ASSLEPGLSTQY
TRBJ2-7 | NA | NA | TRBV13 | ASRLVPGEQY
TRBJ2-7 | TRBD1 | NA | TRBV28 | ASSLDRGLYEQY
TRBJ2-7 | NA | NA | TRBV5-1 | ASSQEATVLYEQY
TRBJ1-2 | NA | few | TRBV4-3 | ASSPERFYGYT
TRBJ2-2 | TRBD2 | NA | TRBV5-1 | ASSFGLAGNTGELF
TRBJ1-5 | NA | NA | TRBV7-8 | ASSRIDYSNQPQH
TRBJ1-3 | NA | NA | TRBV6-5 | ASSLGGSGNTIY
TRBJ2-2 | TRBD1 | NA | TRBV6-1 | ASTMGQPNTGELF
TRBJ1-4 | NA | few | TRBV6-5 | ASSYSSSGGEEKLF
TRBJ1-5 | NA | few | TRBV6-1 | ASSVGGYQPQH
TRBJ1-5 | TRBD1 | NA | TRBV19 | ASSATGQVNQPQH
TRBJ2-7 | NA | NA | TRBV27 | ASSFLDSSYEQY
TRBJ2-5 | NA | NA | TRBV25-1 | ASSEKGGRAAQETQY
TRBJ1-2 | TRBD1 | NA | TRBV28 | ASSLLGTADDGYT
TRBJ2-1 | TRBD1 | few | TRBV10-3 | AISGTGEFSYNEQL
TRBJ2-1 | NA | NA | TRBV15 | ATSMVLVAAGWGNEQF
TRBJ1-6 | NA | NA | TRBV6-5 | ASSYSGGASKSPLH
TRBJ2-3 | TRBD2 | few | TRBV28 | ATPGLAGKGTDTQY
TRBJ2-3 | NA | NA | TRBV5-1 | ASSLRQGGSTDTQY
TRBJ2-7 | NA | NA | TRBV11-2 | ASSLVEVADEQY
TRBJ1-1 | TRBD1 | NA | TRBV27 | ASSRQGSNTEAF
TRBJ2-7 | TRBD2 | NA | TRBV19 | ASSKRTSGVISYEQY
TRBJ2-3 | TRBD1 | NA | TRBV7-9 | ASSARQGVTQY